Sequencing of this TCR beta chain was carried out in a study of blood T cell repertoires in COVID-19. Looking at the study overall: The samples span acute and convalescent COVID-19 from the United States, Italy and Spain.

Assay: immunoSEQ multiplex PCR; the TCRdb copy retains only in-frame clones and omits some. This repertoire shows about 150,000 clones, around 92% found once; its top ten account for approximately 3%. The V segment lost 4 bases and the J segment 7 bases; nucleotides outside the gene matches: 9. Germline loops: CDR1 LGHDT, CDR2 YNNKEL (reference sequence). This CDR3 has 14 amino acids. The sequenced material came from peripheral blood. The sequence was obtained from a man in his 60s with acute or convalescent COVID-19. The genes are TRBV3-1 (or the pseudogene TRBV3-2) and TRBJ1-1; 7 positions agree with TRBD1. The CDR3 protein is CASSPFDRDNEAFF. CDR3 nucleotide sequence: TGTGCCAGCAGCCCCTTTGACAGGGATAATGAAGCTTTCTTT.